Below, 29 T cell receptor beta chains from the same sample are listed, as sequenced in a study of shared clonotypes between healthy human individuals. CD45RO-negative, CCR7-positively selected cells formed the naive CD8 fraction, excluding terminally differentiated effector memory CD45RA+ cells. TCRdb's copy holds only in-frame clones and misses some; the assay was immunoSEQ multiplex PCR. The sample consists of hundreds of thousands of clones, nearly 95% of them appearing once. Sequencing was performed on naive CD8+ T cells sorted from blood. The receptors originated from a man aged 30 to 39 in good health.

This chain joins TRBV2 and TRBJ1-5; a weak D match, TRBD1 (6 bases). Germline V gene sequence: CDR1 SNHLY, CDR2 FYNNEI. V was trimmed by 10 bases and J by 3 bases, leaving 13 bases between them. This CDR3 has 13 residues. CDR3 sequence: CAITTGDNQPQHF. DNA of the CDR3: TGTGCCATCACGACAGGCGACAATCAGCCCCAGCATTTT.

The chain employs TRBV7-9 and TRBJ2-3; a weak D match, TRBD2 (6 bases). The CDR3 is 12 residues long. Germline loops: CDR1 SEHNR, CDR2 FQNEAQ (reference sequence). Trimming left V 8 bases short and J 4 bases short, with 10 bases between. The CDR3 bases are TGTGCCAGCCATGGGGGGTCAGATACGCAGTATTTT. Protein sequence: CASHGGSDTQYF. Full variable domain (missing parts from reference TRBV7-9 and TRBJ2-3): DTGVSQNPRHKITKRGQNVTFRCDPISEHNRLYWYRQTLGQGPEFLTYFQNEAQLEKSRLLSDRFSAERPKGSFSTLEIQRTEQGDSAMYLCASHGGSDTQYFGPGTRLTVL.

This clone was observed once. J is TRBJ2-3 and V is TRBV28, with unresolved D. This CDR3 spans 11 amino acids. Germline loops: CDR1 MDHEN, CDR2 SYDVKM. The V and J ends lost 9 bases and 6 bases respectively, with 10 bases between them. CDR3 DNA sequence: TGTGCCAGGAAGGATTGGGATACGCAGTATTTT. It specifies CARKDWDTQYF. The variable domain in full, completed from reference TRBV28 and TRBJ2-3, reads DVKVTQSSRYLVKRTGEKVFLECVQDMDHENMFWYRQDPGLGLRLIYFSYDVKMKEKGDIPEGYSVSREKKERFSLILESASTNQTSMYLCARKDWDTQYFGPGTRLTVL.

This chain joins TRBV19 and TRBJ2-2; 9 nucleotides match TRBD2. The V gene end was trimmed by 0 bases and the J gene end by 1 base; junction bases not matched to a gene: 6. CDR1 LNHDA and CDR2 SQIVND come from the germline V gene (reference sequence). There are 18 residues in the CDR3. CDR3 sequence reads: CASSIEVRLAENTGELFF. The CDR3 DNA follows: TGTGCCAGTAGTATAGAGGTTCGACTAGCGGAGAACACCGGGGAGCTGTTTTTT.

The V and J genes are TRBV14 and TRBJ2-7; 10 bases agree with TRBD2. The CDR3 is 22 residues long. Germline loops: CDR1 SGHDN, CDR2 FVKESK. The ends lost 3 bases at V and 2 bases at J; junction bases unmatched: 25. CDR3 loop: CASSHIPGGGTELAGIAYEQYF. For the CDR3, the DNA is TGTGCCAGCAGCCATATTCCCGGAGGAGGGACAGAACTAGCGGGAATCGCCTACGAGCAGTACTTC. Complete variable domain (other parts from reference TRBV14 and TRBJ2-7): EAGVTQFPSHSVIEKGQTVTLRCDPISGHDNLYWYRRVMGKEIKFLLHFVKESKQDESGMPNNRFLAERTGGTYSTLKVQPAELEDSGVYFCASSHIPGGGTELAGIAYEQYFGPGTRLTVT.

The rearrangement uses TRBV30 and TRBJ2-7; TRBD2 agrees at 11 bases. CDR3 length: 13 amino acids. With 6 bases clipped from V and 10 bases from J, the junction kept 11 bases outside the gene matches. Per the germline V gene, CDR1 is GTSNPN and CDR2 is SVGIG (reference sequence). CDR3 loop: CACSGTSGSGQYF. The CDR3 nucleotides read TGTGCCTGTTCCGGGACTAGCGGATCCGGACAGTACTTC.

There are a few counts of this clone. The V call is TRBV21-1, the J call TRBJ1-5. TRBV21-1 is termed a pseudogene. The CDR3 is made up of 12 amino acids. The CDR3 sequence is CASSFSNQPQHF. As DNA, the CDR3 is TGTGCCAGCAGCTTTAGCAATCAGCCCCAGCATTTT.

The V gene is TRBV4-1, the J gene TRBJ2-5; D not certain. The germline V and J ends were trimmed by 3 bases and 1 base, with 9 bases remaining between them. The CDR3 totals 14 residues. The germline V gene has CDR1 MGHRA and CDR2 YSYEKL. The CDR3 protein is CASSHYPLQETQYF. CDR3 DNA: TGCGCCAGCAGCCACTACCCCCTCCAAGAGACCCAGTACTTC.

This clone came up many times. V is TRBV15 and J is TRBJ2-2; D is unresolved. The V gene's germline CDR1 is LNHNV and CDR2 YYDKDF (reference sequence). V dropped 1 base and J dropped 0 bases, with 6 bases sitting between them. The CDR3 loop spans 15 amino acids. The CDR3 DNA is TGTGCCACCAGCAGAGGACGGACGAACACCGGGGAGCTGTTTTTT. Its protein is CATSRGRTNTGELFF.

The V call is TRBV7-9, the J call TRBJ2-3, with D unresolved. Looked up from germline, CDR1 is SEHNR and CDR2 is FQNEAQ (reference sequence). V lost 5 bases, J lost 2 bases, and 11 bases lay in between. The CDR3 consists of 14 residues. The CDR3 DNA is TGTGCCAGCAGCCCCCCCTCTTACACAGATACGCAGTATTTT. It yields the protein CASSPPSYTDTQYF.

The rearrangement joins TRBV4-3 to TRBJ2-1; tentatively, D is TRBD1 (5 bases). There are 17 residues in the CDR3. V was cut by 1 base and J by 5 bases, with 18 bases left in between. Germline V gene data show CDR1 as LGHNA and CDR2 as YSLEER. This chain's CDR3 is CASSQGLVTGPNNEQFF. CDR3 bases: TGCGCCAGCAGCCAAGGTCTTGTCACAGGCCCAAACAATGAGCAGTTCTTC.

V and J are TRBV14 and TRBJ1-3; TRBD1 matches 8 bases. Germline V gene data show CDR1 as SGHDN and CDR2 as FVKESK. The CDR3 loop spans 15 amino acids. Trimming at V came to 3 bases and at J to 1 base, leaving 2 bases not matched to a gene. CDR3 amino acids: CASSHRDRSGNTIYF. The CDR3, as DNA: TGTGCCAGCAGCCACCGGGACAGGTCTGGAAACACCATATATTTT.

CDR3 sequence reads: CASNPGAPGENYGYTF. CDR3 DNA: TGTGCCAGCAACCCGGGTGCGCCTGGGGAAAACTATGGCTACACCTTC. The V gene is TRBV5-4, the J gene TRBJ1-2; D is undetermined. Germline CDR1 is SGHNT and CDR2 is YYREEE (reference sequence). V was trimmed by 6 bases and J by 2 bases, leaving 20 bases between them. CDR3 size: 16 residues.

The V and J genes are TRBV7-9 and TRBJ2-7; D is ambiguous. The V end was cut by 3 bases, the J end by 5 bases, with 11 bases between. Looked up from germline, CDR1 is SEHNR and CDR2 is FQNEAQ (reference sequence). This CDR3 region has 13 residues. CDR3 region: CASSFGRGNEQYF. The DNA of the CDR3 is TGTGCCAGCAGCTTCGGTCGTGGGAACGAGCAGTACTTC.

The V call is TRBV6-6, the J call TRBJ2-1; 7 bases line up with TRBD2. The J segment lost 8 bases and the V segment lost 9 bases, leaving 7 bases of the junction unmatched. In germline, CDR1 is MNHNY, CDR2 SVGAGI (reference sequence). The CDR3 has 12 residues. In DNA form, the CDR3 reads TGTGCCAGTCTCGGCGGGAGCCATGAGCAGTTCTTC. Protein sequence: CASLGGSHEQFF.

CDR3 DNA sequence: TGCGCGACTAGCGGGAGGACCGGCGGGTCCTACGAGCAGTACTTC. Translation gives CATSGRTGGSYEQYF. The chain combines TRBV29-1 with TRBJ2-7; 13 bases line up with TRBD2. CDR3 length: 15 amino acids. From germline, CDR1 is SQVTM and CDR2 ANQGSEA.

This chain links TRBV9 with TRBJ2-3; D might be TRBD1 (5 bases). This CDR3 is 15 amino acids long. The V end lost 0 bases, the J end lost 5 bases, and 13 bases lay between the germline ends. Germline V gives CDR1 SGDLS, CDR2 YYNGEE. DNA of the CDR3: TGTGCCAGCAGCGTAGGAGTCAGGGTGGGAGATACGCAGTATTTT. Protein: CASSVGVRVGDTQYF.

The chain's CDR3 is CASSEGQGYFQPQHF. DNA of the CDR3: TGTGCCAGCAGTGAGGGCCAGGGCTACTTTCAGCCCCAGCATTTT. J is TRBJ1-5 and V is TRBV2, with D perhaps TRBD1 (5 bases). In germline, CDR1 is SNHLY, CDR2 FYNNEI. Trimming took 3 bases from V and 6 from J, leaving 15 bases between them. This CDR3 is built from 15 residues.

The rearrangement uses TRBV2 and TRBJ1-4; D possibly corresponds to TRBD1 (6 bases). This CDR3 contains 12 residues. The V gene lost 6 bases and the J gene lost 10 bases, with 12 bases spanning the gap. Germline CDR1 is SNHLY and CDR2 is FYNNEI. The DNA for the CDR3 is TGTGCCAGCAGCCCCGACAGGTCAAAACTGTTTTTT. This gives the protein CASSPDRSKLFF.

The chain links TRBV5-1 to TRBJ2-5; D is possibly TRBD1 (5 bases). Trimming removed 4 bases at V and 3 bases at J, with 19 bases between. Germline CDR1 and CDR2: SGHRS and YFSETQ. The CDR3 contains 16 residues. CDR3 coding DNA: TGCGCCAGCAGCGCCAACCCCAAGAACAGGAAAGAGACCCAGTACTTC. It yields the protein CASSANPKNRKETQYF. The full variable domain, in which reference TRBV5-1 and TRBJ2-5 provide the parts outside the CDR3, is KAGVTQTPRYLIKTRGQQVTLSCSPISGHRSVSWYQQTPGQGLQFLFEYFSETQRNKGNFPGRFSGRQFSNSRSEMNVSTLELGDSALYLCASSANPKNRKETQYFGPGTRLLVL.

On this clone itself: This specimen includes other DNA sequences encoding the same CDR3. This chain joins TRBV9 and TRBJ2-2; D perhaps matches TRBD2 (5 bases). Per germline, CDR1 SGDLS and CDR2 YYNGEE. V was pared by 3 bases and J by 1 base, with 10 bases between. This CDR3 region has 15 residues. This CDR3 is CASSGGPRNTGELFF. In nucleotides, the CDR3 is TGTGCCAGCAGCGGAGGGCCGAGGAACACCGGGGAGCTGTTTTTT.

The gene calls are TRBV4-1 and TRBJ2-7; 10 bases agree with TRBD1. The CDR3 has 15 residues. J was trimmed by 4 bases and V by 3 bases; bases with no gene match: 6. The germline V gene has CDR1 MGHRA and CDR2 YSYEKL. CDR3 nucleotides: TGCGCCAGCAGCCAGACCGGGACAGGGGCGTACGAGCAGTACTTC. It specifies CASSQTGTGAYEQYF.

The CDR3 coding sequence is TGTGCCAGCAGCCGACTCCGGGACAGGGAAGCTTTCTTT. Translation: CASSRLRDREAFF. This chain uses TRBV7-9 with TRBJ1-1; TRBD1 aligns across 8 bases. Germline V gene lookup returns CDR1 SEHNR and CDR2 FQNEAQ (reference sequence). This CDR3 comprises 13 residues. V shed 5 bases, J shed 8 bases, and the junction held 7 bases outside the gene matches.

CDR3: CATSREVGSYEQYF. The DNA of the CDR3 is TGTGCCACCAGCAGAGAAGTAGGTTCCTACGAGCAGTACTTC. The chain links TRBV15 to TRBJ2-7; no definite D call. The CDR3 loop spans 14 amino acids. Trimming stripped 0 bases from V and 1 base from J, with 7 bases between. Germline V lookup: CDR1 LNHNV, CDR2 YYDKDF (reference sequence).

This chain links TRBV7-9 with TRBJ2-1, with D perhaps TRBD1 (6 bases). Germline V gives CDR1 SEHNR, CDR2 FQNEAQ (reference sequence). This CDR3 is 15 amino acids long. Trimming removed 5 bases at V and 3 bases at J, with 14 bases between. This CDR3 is CASSRTEVVYNEQFF. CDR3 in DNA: TGTGCCAGCAGCCGGACAGAAGTGGTCTACAATGAGCAGTTCTTC.

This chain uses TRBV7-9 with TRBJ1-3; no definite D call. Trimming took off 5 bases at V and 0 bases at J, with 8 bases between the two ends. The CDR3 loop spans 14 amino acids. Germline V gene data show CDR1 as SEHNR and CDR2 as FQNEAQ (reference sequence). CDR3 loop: CASSPANSGNTIYF. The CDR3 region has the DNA TGTGCCAGCAGCCCAGCGAACTCTGGAAACACCATATATTTT.

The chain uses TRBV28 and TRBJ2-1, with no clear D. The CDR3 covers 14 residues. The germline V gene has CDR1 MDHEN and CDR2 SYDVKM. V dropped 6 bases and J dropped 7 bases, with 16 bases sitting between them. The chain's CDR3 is CASSNSATGNEQFF. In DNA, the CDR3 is TGTGCCAGCAGCAACTCCGCTACTGGAAATGAGCAGTTCTTC.

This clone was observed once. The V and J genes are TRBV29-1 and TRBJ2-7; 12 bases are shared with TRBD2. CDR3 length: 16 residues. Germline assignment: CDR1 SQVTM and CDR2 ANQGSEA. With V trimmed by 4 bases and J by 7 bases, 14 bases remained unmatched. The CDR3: CSVVLAGGPTGEEQYF. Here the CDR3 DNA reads TGCAGCGTTGTTCTAGCGGGAGGGCCGACGGGGGAGGAGCAGTACTTC.

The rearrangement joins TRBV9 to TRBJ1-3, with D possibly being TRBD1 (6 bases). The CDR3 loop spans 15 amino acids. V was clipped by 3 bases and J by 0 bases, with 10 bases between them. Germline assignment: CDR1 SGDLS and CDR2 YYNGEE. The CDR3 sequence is CASSDTGNSGNTIYF. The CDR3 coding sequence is TGTGCCAGCAGCGACACAGGGAACTCTGGAAACACCATATATTTT.